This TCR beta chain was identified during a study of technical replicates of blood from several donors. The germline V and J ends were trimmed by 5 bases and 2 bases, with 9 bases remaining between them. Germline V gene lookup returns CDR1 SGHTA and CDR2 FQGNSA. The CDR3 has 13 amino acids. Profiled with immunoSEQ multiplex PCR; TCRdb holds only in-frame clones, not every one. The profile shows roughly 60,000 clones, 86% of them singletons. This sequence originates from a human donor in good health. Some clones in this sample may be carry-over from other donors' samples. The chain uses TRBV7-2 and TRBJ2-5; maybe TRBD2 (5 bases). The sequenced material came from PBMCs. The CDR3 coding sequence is TGTGCCAGCAGCCAAGACTATCAAGAGACCCAGTACTTC. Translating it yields CASSQDYQETQYF. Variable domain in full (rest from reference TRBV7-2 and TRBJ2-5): GAGVSQSPSNKVTEKGKDVELRCDPISGHTALYWYRQSLGQGLEFLIYFQGNSAPDKSGLPSDRFSAERTGGSVSTLTIQRTQQEDSAVYLCASSQDYQETQYFGPGTRLLVL.